The clone carrying this T cell receptor (beta chain) was counted once. Its target is not known. The CDR3 covers 15 residues. CDR1 SGHAT and CDR2 FQNNGV come from the germline V gene. Trimming removed 1 base from V and 3 bases from J; junction bases left unmatched: 5. This specimen belongs to a study of T cell responses to AZD1222 COVID-19 vaccine. General study points: Clonal diversity was possibly underestimated, and white British individuals and females predominated among donors. CD4 TCRs linked to vaccination spanned spike, dominating at 160-218 and 743-854. Breadth and depth of Spike-specific TCRs rose after two AZD1222 doses. Reports say nearly half of spike-specific TCRs go after unmutated variant regions.

Only in-frame clones appear in the TCRdb table, and some are missing; sequencing was by immunoSEQ multiplex PCR. The repertoire holds around 150,000 clones, with approximately 93% as singletons. The chain recombines TRBV11-2 with TRBJ1-1; 7 bases align to TRBD1. Sample: peripheral blood, taken 28 days after the second AZD1222 dose. This receptor was taken from an adult who received the AZD1222 COVID-19 vaccine. For the CDR3, the DNA is TGTGCCAGCAGCTTAGCGGGACAGAGGGACACTGAAGCTTTCTTT. Its translation is CASSLAGQRDTEAFF.